The 27 T cell receptor beta chains below all came from one sample that was sequenced in a study of T cell changes during pregnancy in multiple sclerosis. TCRdb's table, derived via immunoSEQ multiplex PCR, lists solely in-frame clones and lacks some. Seen here are tens of thousands of clones, around 90% observed once, and the top ten hold 0.55% to 0.65%. The sample was CD4+ T cells from peripheral blood mononuclear cells, taken after pregnancy. Receptor source: a female donor in good health, enrolled as a control in a pregnancy study.

The V gene is TRBV19, the J gene TRBJ2-2; TRBD1 matches 7 bases. The CDR3 totals 15 residues. Unmatched junction bases numbered 7, after V lost 5 bases and J lost 4 bases. CDR1 is LNHDA, CDR2 SQIVND, per germline (reference sequence). The CDR3 region has the DNA TGTGCCAGTAGTCCCCCGGGACAGCTCACCGGGGAGCTGTTTTTT. Its protein product is CASSPPGQLTGELFF.

The J gene is TRBJ2-2, the V gene TRBV5-4; TRBD1 is a possible D gene (5 bases). Germline V gene sequence: CDR1 SGHNT, CDR2 YYREEE (reference sequence). The CDR3 spans 15 residues. Between the trimmed V and J ends, which lost 3 bases and 5 bases, there was a span of 14 bases. The DNA for the CDR3 is TGTGCCAGCAGCTCCGTATACGGACATACCGGGGAGCTGTTTTTT. Its translation: CASSSVYGHTGELFF.

The genes are TRBV20-1 and TRBJ2-7; D call uncertain. The CDR3 has 11 amino acids. The germline CDR1 and CDR2 sequences are DFQATT and SNEGSKA (reference sequence). V lost 6 bases and J 4 bases, leaving 10 bases between the germline ends. The CDR3 nucleotides read TGCAGTGCCCCTCGTAGTTACGAGCAGTACTTC. Translated, it gives CSAPRSYEQYF.

This sequence joins TRBV28 and TRBJ2-7; TRBD1 agrees at 7 bases. Germline V gene data show CDR1 as MDHEN and CDR2 as SYDVKM. This CDR3 comprises 14 residues. With V trimmed by 5 bases and J by 3 bases, 7 bases remained unmatched. The CDR3 DNA reads as TGTGCCAGCAGTGCTCCGGGACAGAGCTACGAGCAGTACTTC. This sequence encodes CASSAPGQSYEQYF.

This sequence joins TRBV19 and TRBJ1-2, with TRBD1 as a possible D gene (5 bases). V lost 5 bases to trimming and J lost 2 bases, with 9 bases between them. Germline V gene sequence: CDR1 LNHDA, CDR2 SQIVND (reference sequence). The CDR3 totals 13 residues. DNA of the CDR3: TGTGCCAGTAGTCCTGACAGCAACTATGGCTACACCTTC. Translating gives CASSPDSNYGYTF.

The V and J genes are TRBV7-9 and TRBJ2-5; 11 bases map to TRBD1. The V and J ends lost 4 bases and 4 bases, in that order; junction bases with no gene match: 8. In germline, CDR1 is SEHNR, CDR2 FQNEAQ (reference sequence). The CDR3 sequence is 16 residues long. The DNA of the CDR3 is TGTGCCAGCAGCTCGTCCGGGACAGGGGGTTTAGAGACCCAGTACTTC. Its translation is CASSSSGTGGLETQYF.

V is TRBV7-9 and J is TRBJ2-7; possibly TRBD2 for D (6 bases). V lost 8 bases to trimming and J lost 0 bases, with 17 bases between them. CDR3 size: 15 residues. Germline lookup yields CDR1 SEHNR and CDR2 FQNEAQ (reference sequence). The CDR3 region is CASVPGEATSYEQYF. The CDR3 DNA reads as TGTGCCAGCGTCCCGGGGGAGGCAACCTCCTACGAGCAGTACTTC.

This chain links TRBV6-5 with TRBJ1-2; 9 bases are shared with TRBD1. CDR3 length: 15 amino acids. Trimming took 2 bases from V and 7 from J; bases not matched to a gene: 8. Germline V CDR1 and CDR2: MNHEY, SVGAGI. The CDR3: CASSYGQGSLGGYTF. CDR3 sequence (DNA): TGTGCCAGCAGTTACGGACAGGGGAGTTTGGGTGGCTACACCTTC.

J is TRBJ1-2 and V is TRBV27; 7 bases line up with TRBD1. In germline, CDR1 is MNHEY, CDR2 SMNVEV (reference sequence). This CDR3 is built from 17 residues. With V trimmed by 5 bases and J by 2 bases, 14 bases remained unmatched. Here the CDR3 reads CASSRKTGIGANYGYTF. CDR3 DNA: TGTGCCAGCAGTCGTAAGACAGGGATAGGGGCCAACTATGGCTACACCTTC.

The chain carries TRBV10-3 and TRBJ2-1, with a weak D call TRBD1 (5 bases). Germline CDR1 is ENHRY and CDR2 is SYGVKD. Trimming cost V 7 bases and J 10 bases, with 17 bases left between them. This CDR3 comprises 13 residues. The CDR3: CAITRGQEIEQFF. Here the CDR3 DNA reads TGTGCCATCACTCGCGGACAAGAAATAGAGCAGTTCTTC.

The V call is TRBV4-1, the J call TRBJ2-7, with TRBD1 identical over 10 bases. This CDR3 is 15 amino acids long. Germline V CDR1 and CDR2: MGHRA, YSYEKL. J lost 5 bases, V lost 4 bases, and 8 bases had no gene match. CDR3 sequence: CASSPPGQGSHEQYF. CDR3 coding DNA: TGCGCCAGCAGCCCTCCGGGACAGGGGTCCCACGAGCAGTACTTC.

The V call is TRBV29-1, the J call TRBJ2-7; no reliable D call. The CDR3 totals 12 residues. The V gene's germline CDR1 is SQVTM and CDR2 ANQGSEA. Deletions cut 3 bases from V and 4 bases from J, with 10 bases between. DNA of the CDR3: TGCAGCGTTGAGAGCGAGGTGTACGAGCAGTACTTC. Translating it yields CSVESEVYEQYF.

The chain has TRBV10-3 and TRBJ2-7; 9 nucleotides match TRBD1. Germline CDR1 reads ENHRY; CDR2 reads SYGVKD. The CDR3 extends over 14 amino acids. V trimming: 6 bases; J trimming: 3 bases; junction bases outside the gene matches: 6. The CDR3 sequence is CAIRAGQGVYEQYF. CDR3 nucleotide sequence: TGTGCCATCAGGGCGGGACAGGGAGTCTACGAGCAGTACTTC.

The CDR3 DNA sequence: TGTGCCAGCAGTTTCCCTTCAAGGAGGGGCCATGGCTACACCTTC. Amino acids: CASSFPSRRGHGYTF. The chain uses TRBV28 and TRBJ1-2, with a possible D match to TRBD1 (5 bases). The CDR3 has 15 residues. Germline CDR1 reads MDHEN; CDR2 reads SYDVKM. V was shortened by 3 bases and J by 6 bases, with 17 bases between the two germline ends.

The chain recombines TRBV28 with TRBJ1-5; D is possibly TRBD1 (5 bases). The CDR3 extends over 14 amino acids. V shed 6 bases and J shed 1 base, with 10 bases lying between them. Germline V gene data show CDR1 as MDHEN and CDR2 as SYDVKM. This CDR3 is CASRGAGSNQPQHF. CDR3 nucleotide sequence: TGTGCCAGCAGAGGGGCGGGGAGCAATCAGCCCCAGCATTTT.

V is TRBV2 and J is TRBJ2-2, with TRBD2 identical over 14 bases. The CDR3 is made up of 20 amino acids. The J segment lost 7 bases and the V segment lost 5 bases, leaving 18 bases of the junction unmatched. The germline V gene has CDR1 SNHLY and CDR2 FYNNEI. The CDR3 spells CASSSNPPGLAGALGGELFF. The CDR3 region has the DNA TGTGCCAGCAGTTCCAACCCCCCGGGACTAGCGGGGGCGCTGGGCGGGGAGCTGTTTTTT.

The V and J genes are TRBV7-3 and TRBJ2-1, with TRBD1 identical over 7 bases. Losses at the gene ends were 5 bases for V and 6 bases for J; bases not matched to a gene: 4. The CDR3 extends over 13 amino acids. Per germline, CDR1 SGHTA and CDR2 FQGTGA. CDR3 loop: CASSTDRRNEQFF. In DNA form, the CDR3 reads TGTGCCAGCAGCACGGACAGGCGCAATGAGCAGTTCTTC.

The J gene is TRBJ2-7, the V gene TRBV10-3; 7 bases fit TRBD2. Germline-derived CDR1 and CDR2 are ENHRY and SYGVKD. The ends lost 4 bases at V and 3 bases at J; junction bases unmatched: 12. This CDR3 region has 16 residues. CDR3 sequence reads: CAISAPSGTKVYEQYF. The CDR3 DNA reads as TGTGCCATCAGTGCTCCTTCCGGGACTAAAGTCTACGAGCAGTACTTC.

The chain uses TRBV2 and TRBJ1-2; D remains ambiguous. Germline assignment: CDR1 SNHLY and CDR2 FYNNEI. This CDR3 region has 12 residues. Between the trimmed V and J ends, which lost 7 bases and 8 bases, there was a span of 14 bases. The CDR3 sequence is CASTQDYWGYTF. In DNA, the CDR3 is TGTGCCAGCACGCAGGACTACTGGGGCTACACCTTC.

This chain links TRBV6-1 with TRBJ1-4; 10 nucleotides match TRBD1. CDR3 size: 15 residues. CDR1 MNHNS and CDR2 SASEGT come from the germline V gene. V lost 3 bases to trimming and J lost 4 bases; unmatched junction nucleotides: 2. Here the CDR3 DNA reads TGTGCCAGCAGTGACCGGACAGGGGGTAATGAAAAACTGTTTTTT. It translates to CASSDRTGGNEKLFF.

The V gene is TRBV11-3, the J gene TRBJ2-3, with D possibly being TRBD1 (6 bases). Trimming pared 5 bases from V and 2 bases from J, leaving 11 bases between. CDR3 length: 14 residues. The germline CDR1 and CDR2 sequences are SGHNT and YENEEA. In DNA, the CDR3 is TGTGCCAGCAGCCCTCAGGGGAACACAGATACGCAGTATTTT. Its translation is CASSPQGNTDTQYF.

The V call is TRBV30, the J call TRBJ2-2, with D perhaps matching TRBD1 (5 bases). Germline values: CDR1 GTSNPN, CDR2 SVGIG (reference sequence). V was shortened by 3 bases and J by 4 bases, with 9 bases between the two germline ends. The CDR3 covers 13 residues. In nucleotides, the CDR3 is TGTGCCTGGAGATTAGACAGCACCGGGGAGCTGTTTTTT. As protein: CAWRLDSTGELFF.

The genes are TRBV7-3 and TRBJ1-6, with TRBD1 as a possible D gene (5 bases). The germline CDR1 and CDR2 sequences are SGHTA and FQGTGA. Trimming left V 2 bases short and J 6 bases short, with 11 bases between. CDR3 size: 15 residues. The CDR3 coding sequence is TGTGCCAGCAGCTTATTGCCGGGGGGTAATTCACCCCTCCACTTT. Its translation is CASSLLPGGNSPLHF.

The chain recombines TRBV4-1 with TRBJ1-5, with TRBD1 as a possible D gene (5 bases). The CDR3 extends over 15 amino acids. Germline values: CDR1 MGHRA, CDR2 YSYEKL. Trimming stripped 0 bases from V and 3 bases from J, with 9 bases between. This CDR3 is CASSQEYRNNQPQHF. DNA for the CDR3: TGCGCCAGCAGCCAAGAGTACAGGAACAATCAGCCCCAGCATTTT.

V gene TRBV18 combines with J gene TRBJ1-4; no reliable D call. V shed 4 bases and J shed 7 bases, with 7 bases lying between them. Germline values: CDR1 KGHSH, CDR2 LQKENI. CDR3 length equals 12 residues. The CDR3 spells CASSHYSEKLFF. In DNA form, the CDR3 reads TGTGCCAGCTCACATTACAGTGAAAAACTGTTTTTT.

J is TRBJ2-1 and V is TRBV7-9, with 7 bases identical to TRBD1. Germline V gene lookup returns CDR1 SEHNR and CDR2 FQNEAQ (reference sequence). CDR3 length equals 15 residues. V was clipped by 3 bases and J by 7 bases; unmatched bases: 9. CDR3 sequence (DNA): TGTGCCAGCAGCTTGAGGAACAGGGGCCGGAATGAGCAGTTCTTC. Protein: CASSLRNRGRNEQFF.

J is TRBJ2-3 and V is TRBV5-1, with 11 bases identical to TRBD1. Germline values: CDR1 SGHRS, CDR2 YFSETQ. J was trimmed by 6 bases and V by 4 bases; bases with no gene match: 10. CDR3 size: 16 residues. The CDR3 nucleotides are TGCGCCAGCAGCCACGGGGACAGGGGGGTCGGGGATACGCAGTATTTT. Amino acid sequence: CASSHGDRGVGDTQYF. The variable domain in full, with the rest retrieved from reference TRBV5-1 and TRBJ2-3, is KAGVTQTPRYLIKTRGQQVTLSCSPISGHRSVSWYQQTPGQGLQFLFEYFSETQRNKGNFPGRFSGRQFSNSRSEMNVSTLELGDSALYLCASSHGDRGVGDTQYFGPGTRLTVL.